A single sample gave rise to the 10 T cell receptor delta chains below, sequenced in a study of gamma-delta T cells after stem cell transplantation. TCRdb used CATT to re-call clones from the RT-PCR reads. This table has about 1,400 delta-chain clones, 9.5% to 15% appearing once. Sequencing was performed on gamma-delta T cells. Source of these receptors: a human donor. It is not recorded whose cells these are; they may come from a transplant donor.

About this clone: Since a far larger clone is one base different, this is likely a read error. This rearrangement joins TRDV2 to TRDJ1; 9 bases fit TRDD3. Trimming at V came to 3 bases and at J to 3 bases, leaving 13 bases not matched to a gene. Germline CDR1 and CDR2: GEAIGNYY and EKD. CDR3 length: 17 amino acids. The CDR3 protein is CACDSRDGGILSDKLIF. CDR3 sequence (DNA): TGTGCCTGTGACTCTAGAGACGGGGGGATACTTTCCGATAAACTCATCTTT.

As to this clone: A far larger clone lies a single base away; this is likely a read error. Within the sample, other DNA sequences also encode this same CDR3. The rearrangement uses TRDV2 and TRDJ3, with 8 positions matching TRDD3. The V segment lost 0 bases and the J segment 0 bases; nucleotides outside the gene matches: 18. This CDR3 spans 23 amino acids. CDR1 and CDR2 (germline): GEAIGNYY, EKD. In DNA, the CDR3 is TGTGCCTGTGACACCGTGAAGGGACTGGGGGCCCTTCGCAGCTCCTGGGACACCCGACAGATGTTTTTC. As protein: CACDTVKGLGALRSSWDTRQMFF.

This clone showed up just a few times. The chain links TRDV2 to TRDJ1, with TRDD3 matching 9 bases. The CDR3 is 23 amino acids. The V segment lost 1 base and the J segment 3 bases; nucleotides outside the gene matches: 29. Germline V gene lookup returns CDR1 GEAIGNYY and CDR2 EKD. The CDR3 nucleotides are TGTGCCTGTGACACGCTGACCTTGAACGGAAAGGGGGATACTGGCGGTTTGGCCGATAAACTCATCTTT. Its translation is CACDTLTLNGKGDTGGLADKLIF.

Points on this clone: This is likely an artifact of a read error, given a far larger clone one base away. The same CDR3 also results from other DNA sequences found in this sample. The chain recombines TRDV2 with TRDJ1; no firm D call. Trimming removed 4 bases from V and 0 bases from J, with 20 bases in between. The CDR3 covers 17 residues. Germline V CDR1 and CDR2: GEAIGNYY, EKD. The CDR3 DNA reads as TGTGCCTGTGATACGGTCGCAAGGTTTCGAGACACCGATAAACTCATCTTT. Translating it yields CACDTVARFRDTDKLIF.

This clone was seen a handful of times. Given a far larger clone just one base away, this is likely a sequencing read error. The sample carries other DNA sequences with the same CDR3. CDR3 nucleotides: TGTGCCTGTGATCGCTTGGGGGAGAGCACAGATAAACTCATCTTT. Translated: CACDRLGESTDKLIF. The V gene is TRDV2, the J gene TRDJ1; TRDD3 matches at 7 bases. CDR1 GEAIGNYY and CDR2 EKD come from the germline V gene. The CDR3 spans 15 residues. The V and J ends lost 4 bases and 5 bases, in that order; junction bases with no gene match: 12.

Of note for this clone: A read error likely explains this, since a far larger clone differs by one base. Other DNA sequences in this sample translate to the same CDR3. The J gene is TRDJ1, the V gene TRDV2, with D unresolved. The CDR3 has 17 residues. Looked up from germline, CDR1 is GEAIGNYY and CDR2 is EKD. Trimming removed 1 base at V and 0 bases at J, with 17 bases between. The CDR3 region is CACDTVARFRDTDKLIF. Written as DNA, the CDR3 is TGTGCCTGTGACACGGTCGCACGGTTTCGAGACACCGATAAACTCATCTTT.

This clone appeared a few times. TCRdb records a much larger clone's protein for this DNA, with a difference at residue 4 that likely arises from a read error; the protein given is the translation of the DNA. This rearrangement joins TRDV2 to TRDJ1, with 9 nucleotides matching TRDD3. The CDR3 contains 18 residues. CDR1 and CDR2 (germline): GEAIGNYY, EKD. The CDR3 sequence is CACGTVLTGGHYTDKLIF. Here the CDR3 DNA reads TGTGCCTGTGGCACCGTCCTTACTGGGGGACACTACACCGATAAACTCATCTTT.

In regard to this clone: TCRdb lists the protein of a much larger clone for this DNA, which differs at residue 8, so this is likely a read error; the protein given here is translated from the DNA itself. This rearrangement joins TRDV2 to TRDJ1; D ambiguous. V lost 0 bases, J lost 2 bases, and 9 bases lay in between. CDR3 length equals 14 residues. From germline, CDR1 is GEAIGNYY and CDR2 EKD. The CDR3 DNA reads as TGTGCCTGTGACACCCTCATTAAAACCGATAAACTCATCTTT. Protein sequence: CACDTLIKTDKLIF.

This clone has more than one count but fewer than ten. The V and J genes are TRDV2 and TRDJ1; weak D call: TRDD2 (7 bases). The CDR3 has 15 amino acids. Germline V CDR1 and CDR2: GEAIGNYY, EKD. V was shortened by 5 bases and J by 2 bases, with 17 bases between the two germline ends. The CDR3 DNA sequence: TGTGCCTGTGCCTTCCTGGGGCCTGGGACCGATAAACTCATCTTT. Translated: CACAFLGPGTDKLIF.

The chain couples TRDV2 to TRDJ1; TRDD3 agrees at 11 bases. Germline CDR1 is GEAIGNYY and CDR2 is EKD. J was trimmed by 2 bases and V by 0 bases; bases with no gene match: 4. This CDR3 comprises 16 residues. The CDR3, as DNA: TGTGCCTGTGACACCGTGGGGGATACGCCGACCGATAAACTCATCTTT. It translates to CACDTVGDTPTDKLIF.